This T cell receptor beta chain was sequenced for a study of tumor-infiltrating lymphocytes in primary liver carcinoma. Study-level background: Primary liver carcinoma in the patients was surgically resected.

Germline DNA was also extracted, and blood RNA was taken from unsorted whole blood. The table lists this clonotype with many counts. A primer in the constant region served to generate TCR beta cDNA from 450 to 650 ng of total RNA. Three nested multiplex PCR rounds, a slightly modified ARM-PCR method, built the TCR beta libraries. In the first two PCR rounds, TRBV1-TRBV30 forward primers were paired with a C-beta reverse primer, and each round lasted roughly 9 cycles. TCRdb re-derived calls from the multiplex PCR reads in MiXCR, one entry per CDR3 protein. The sample contains 300,000 to 400,000 distinct CDR3 sequences, less than 70% of which appear only once. The CDR3 has 13 residues. V dropped 8 bases and J dropped 7; count of bases not matched to a gene: 7. Germline V gives CDR1 MNHNS, CDR2 SASEGT.

This TCR derives from a man aged 40-49 years with primary liver carcinoma and hepatitis B virus infection. The sequenced sample consisted of peripheral blood. The chain couples TRBV6-1 to TRBJ2-7; TRBD2 matches at 11 bases. The CDR3 coding sequence is TGTGCCAGCCTGACTAGCGGGGTTGAAGAGCAGTACTTC. This sequence encodes CASLTSGVEEQYF.